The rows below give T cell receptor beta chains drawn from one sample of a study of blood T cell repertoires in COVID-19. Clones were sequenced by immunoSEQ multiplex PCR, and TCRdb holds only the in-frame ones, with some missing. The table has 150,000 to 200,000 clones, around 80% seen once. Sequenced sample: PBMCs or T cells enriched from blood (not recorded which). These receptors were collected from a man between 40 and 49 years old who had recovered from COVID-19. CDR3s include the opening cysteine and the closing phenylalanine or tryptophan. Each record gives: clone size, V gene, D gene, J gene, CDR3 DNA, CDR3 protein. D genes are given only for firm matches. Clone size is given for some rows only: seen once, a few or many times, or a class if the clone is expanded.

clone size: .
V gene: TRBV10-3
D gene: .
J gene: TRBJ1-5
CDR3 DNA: TGTGCCATCAGTGAGGGCGGGAGTAGCAATCAGCCCCAGCATTTT
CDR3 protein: CAISEGGSSNQPQHF

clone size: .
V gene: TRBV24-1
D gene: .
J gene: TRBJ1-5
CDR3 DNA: TGTGCCACCAGTGATCGGGATTCCTATCAGCCCCAGCATTTT
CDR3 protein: CATSDRDSYQPQHF

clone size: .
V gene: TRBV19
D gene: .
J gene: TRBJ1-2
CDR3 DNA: TGTGCCAGTACCCCCACAGGGATCTATGGCTACACCTTC
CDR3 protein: CASTPTGIYGYTF

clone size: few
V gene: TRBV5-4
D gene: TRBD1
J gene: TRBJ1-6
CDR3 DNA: TGTGCCAGCAGTTCGACAGGGGGTGAAAATTCACCCCTCCACTTT
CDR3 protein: CASSSTGGENSPLHF

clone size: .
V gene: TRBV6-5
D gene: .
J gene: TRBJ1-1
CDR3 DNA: TGTGCCAGCAGTTATTTACACAGACAGAACACTGAAGCTTTCTTT
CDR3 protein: CASSYLHRQNTEAFF

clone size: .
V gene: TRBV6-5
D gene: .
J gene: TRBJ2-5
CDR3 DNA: TGTGCCAGCGTACTTGCGGGGCCGGGAGAGACCCAGTACTTC
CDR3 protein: CASVLAGPGETQYF

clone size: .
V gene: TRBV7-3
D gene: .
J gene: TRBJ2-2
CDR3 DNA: TGTGCCAGCAGCTTCGACAGAACGAACACCGGGGAGCTGTTTTTT
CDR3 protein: CASSFDRTNTGELFF

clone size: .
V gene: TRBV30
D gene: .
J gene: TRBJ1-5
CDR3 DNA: TGTGCCTGGAGTGGCCCGGGGGGCAATCAGCCCCAGCATTTT
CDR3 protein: CAWSGPGGNQPQHF

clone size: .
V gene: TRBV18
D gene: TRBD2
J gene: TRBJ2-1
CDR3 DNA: TGTGCCAGCTCACCTCTAGCGGGGGGGCGAAATGAGCAGTTCTTC
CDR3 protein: CASSPLAGGRNEQFF

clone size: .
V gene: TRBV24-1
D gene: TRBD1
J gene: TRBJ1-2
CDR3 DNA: TGTGCCACCAGTGATCCCGGACAGGGGAGCCTCTATGGCTACACCTTC
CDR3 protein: CATSDPGQGSLYGYTF

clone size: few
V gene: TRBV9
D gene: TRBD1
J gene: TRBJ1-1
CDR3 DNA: TGTGCCAGCAGCGGACAGGGATATAGGGGAGCTTTCTTT
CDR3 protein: CASSGQGYRGAFF

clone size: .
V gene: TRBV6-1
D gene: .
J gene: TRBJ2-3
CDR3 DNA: TGTGCCAGCAGTGAACCTTTTACAGGAAATACGCAGTATTTT
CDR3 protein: CASSEPFTGNTQYF

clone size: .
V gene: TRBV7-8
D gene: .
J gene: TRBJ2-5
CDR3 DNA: TGTGCCAGCAGCTTAGCGCAGGCACGGGAGACCCAGTACTTC
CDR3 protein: CASSLAQARETQYF

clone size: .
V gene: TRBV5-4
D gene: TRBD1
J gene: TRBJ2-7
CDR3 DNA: TGTGCCAGCGGGACAGGGCAGTACGAGCAGTACTTC
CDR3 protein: CASGTGQYEQYF